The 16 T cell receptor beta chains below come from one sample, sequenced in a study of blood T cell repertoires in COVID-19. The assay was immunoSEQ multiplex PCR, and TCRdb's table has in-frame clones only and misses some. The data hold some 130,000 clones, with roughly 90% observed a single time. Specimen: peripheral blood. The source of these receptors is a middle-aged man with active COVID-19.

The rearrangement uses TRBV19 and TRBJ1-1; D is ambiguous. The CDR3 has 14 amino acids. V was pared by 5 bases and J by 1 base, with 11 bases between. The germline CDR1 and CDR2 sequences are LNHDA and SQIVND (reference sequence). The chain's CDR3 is CASSSTWRNTEAFF. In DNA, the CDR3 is TGTGCCAGTAGTTCGACCTGGAGGAACACTGAAGCTTTCTTT.

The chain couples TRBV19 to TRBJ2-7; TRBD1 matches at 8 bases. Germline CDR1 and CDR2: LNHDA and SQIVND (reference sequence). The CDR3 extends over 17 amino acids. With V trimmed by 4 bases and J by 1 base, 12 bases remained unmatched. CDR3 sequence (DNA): TGTGCCAGTAGTACTCTACGCCGGGACAGGACTTCCTACGAGCAGTACTTC. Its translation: CASSTLRRDRTSYEQYF.

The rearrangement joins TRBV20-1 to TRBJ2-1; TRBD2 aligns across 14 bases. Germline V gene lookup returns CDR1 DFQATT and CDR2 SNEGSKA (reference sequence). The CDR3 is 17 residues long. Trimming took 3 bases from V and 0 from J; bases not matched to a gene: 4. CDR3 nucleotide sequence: TGCAGTGCTAGTGCGGGACTAGCGGGAGTCTCCTACAATGAGCAGTTCTTC. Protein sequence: CSASAGLAGVSYNEQFF.

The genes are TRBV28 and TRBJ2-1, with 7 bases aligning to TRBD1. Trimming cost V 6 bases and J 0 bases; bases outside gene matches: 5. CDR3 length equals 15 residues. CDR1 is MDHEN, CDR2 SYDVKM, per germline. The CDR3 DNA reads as TGTGCCAGCAGACCACAGGGGAGCTCCTACAATGAGCAGTTCTTC. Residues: CASRPQGSSYNEQFF.

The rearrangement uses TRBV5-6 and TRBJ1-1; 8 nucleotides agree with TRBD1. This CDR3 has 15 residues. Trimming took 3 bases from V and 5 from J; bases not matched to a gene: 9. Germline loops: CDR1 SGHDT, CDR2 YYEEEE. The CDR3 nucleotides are TGTGCCAGCAGCTACGGACAGGGAGTGGGGACTGAAGCTTTCTTT. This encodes CASSYGQGVGTEAFF.

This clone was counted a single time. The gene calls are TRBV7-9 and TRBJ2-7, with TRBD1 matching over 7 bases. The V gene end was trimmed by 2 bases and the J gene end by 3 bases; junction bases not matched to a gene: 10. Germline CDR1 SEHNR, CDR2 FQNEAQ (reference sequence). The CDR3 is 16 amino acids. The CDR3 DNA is TGTGCCAGCAGCTTACCCCCTGTGACAGGGATCTACGAGCAGTACTTC. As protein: CASSLPPVTGIYEQYF.

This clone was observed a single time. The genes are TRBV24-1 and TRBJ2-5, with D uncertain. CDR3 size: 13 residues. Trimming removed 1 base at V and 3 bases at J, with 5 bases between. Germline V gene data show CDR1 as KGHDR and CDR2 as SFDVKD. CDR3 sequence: CATSDFPKETQYF. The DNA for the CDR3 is TGTGCCACCAGTGATTTTCCCAAAGAGACCCAGTACTTC.

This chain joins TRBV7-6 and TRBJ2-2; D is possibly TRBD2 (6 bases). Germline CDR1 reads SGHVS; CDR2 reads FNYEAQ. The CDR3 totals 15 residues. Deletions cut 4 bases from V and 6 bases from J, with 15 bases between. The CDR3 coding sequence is TGTGCCAGCAGCTACGTGCGGGGTCGGTCCGGGGAGCTGTTTTTT. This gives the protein CASSYVRGRSGELFF.

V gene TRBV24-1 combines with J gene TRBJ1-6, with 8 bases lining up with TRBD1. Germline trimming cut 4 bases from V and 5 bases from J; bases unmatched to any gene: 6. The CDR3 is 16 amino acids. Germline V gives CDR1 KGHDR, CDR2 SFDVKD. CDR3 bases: TGTGCCACCAGTGACGGACAGGGAGGGAATAATTCACCCCTCCACTTT. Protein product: CATSDGQGGNNSPLHF.

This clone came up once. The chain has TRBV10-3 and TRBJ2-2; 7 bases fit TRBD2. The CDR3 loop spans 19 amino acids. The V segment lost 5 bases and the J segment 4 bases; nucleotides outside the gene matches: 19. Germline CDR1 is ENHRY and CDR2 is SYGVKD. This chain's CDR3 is CAISSESRGERGTTGELFF. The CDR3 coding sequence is TGTGCCATCAGTAGTGAGTCGAGAGGCGAGCGGGGAACCACCGGGGAGCTGTTTTTT.

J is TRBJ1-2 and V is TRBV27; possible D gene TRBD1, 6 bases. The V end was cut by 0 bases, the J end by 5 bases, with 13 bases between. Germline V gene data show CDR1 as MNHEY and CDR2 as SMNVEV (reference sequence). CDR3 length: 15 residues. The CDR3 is CASSLSRTAYYGYTF. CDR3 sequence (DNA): TGTGCCAGCAGTTTATCTCGGACAGCTTATTATGGCTACACCTTC.

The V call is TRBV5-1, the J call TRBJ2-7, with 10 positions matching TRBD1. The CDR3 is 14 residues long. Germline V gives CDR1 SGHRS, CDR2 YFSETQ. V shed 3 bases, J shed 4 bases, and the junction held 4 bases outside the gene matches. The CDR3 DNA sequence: TGCGCCAGCAGCTGGACGGGACAGGGGTACGAGCAGTACTTC. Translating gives CASSWTGQGYEQYF.

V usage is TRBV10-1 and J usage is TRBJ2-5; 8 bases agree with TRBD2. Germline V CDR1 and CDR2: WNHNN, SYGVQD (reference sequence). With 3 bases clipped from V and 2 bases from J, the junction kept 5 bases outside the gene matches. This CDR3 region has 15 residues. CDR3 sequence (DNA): TGCGCCAGCAGTGAATCGGCGGGGGGTCAAGAGACCCAGTACTTC. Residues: CASSESAGGQETQYF.

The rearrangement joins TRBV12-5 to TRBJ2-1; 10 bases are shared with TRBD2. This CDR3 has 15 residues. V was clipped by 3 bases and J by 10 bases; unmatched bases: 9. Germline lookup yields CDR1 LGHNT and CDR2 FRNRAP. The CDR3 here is CASGFLAGVYSEQFF. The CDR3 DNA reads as TGTGCTAGTGGTTTCCTAGCGGGGGTCTACTCGGAGCAGTTCTTC. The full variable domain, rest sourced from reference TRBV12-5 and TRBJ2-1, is DARVTQTPRHKVTEMGQEVTMRCQPILGHNTVFWYRQTMMQGLELLAYFRNRAPLDDSGMPKDRFSAEMPDATLATLKIQPSEPRDSAVYFCASGFLAGVYSEQFFGPGTRLTVL.

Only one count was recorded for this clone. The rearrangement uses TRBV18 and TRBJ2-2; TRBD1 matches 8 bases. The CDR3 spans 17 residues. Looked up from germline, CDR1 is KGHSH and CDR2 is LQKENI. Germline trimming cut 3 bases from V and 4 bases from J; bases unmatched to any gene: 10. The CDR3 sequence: CASSPYGQGAVTGELFF. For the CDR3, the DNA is TGTGCCAGCTCACCGTACGGGCAGGGGGCCGTCACCGGGGAGCTGTTTTTT.

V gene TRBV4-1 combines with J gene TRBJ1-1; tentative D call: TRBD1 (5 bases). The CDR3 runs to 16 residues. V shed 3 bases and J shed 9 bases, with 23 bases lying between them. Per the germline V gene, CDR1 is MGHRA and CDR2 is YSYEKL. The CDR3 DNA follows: TGCGCCAGCAGCCACTCCCCTAATTTTGGGGCTGTCAAAGCTTTCTTT. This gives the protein CASSHSPNFGAVKAFF.